This T cell receptor beta chain was identified during a study of CD8+ T cells in alopecia areata. Study-level background: Treated patients were given 5 to 10 mg oral tofacitinib twice daily.

The CDR3 runs 11 residues. Germline assignment: CDR1 GTSNPN and CDR2 SVGIG (reference sequence). As part of sample collection, lesional scalp punch biopsies and peripheral blood were taken from alopecia areata patients. It was cDNA, reverse transcribed from extracted RNA, that served as the sequencing template. The repertoire was sequenced with immunoSEQ multiplex PCR; TCRdb's copy has only in-frame clones and lacks some. The sample has about 98,000 clones, 35% to 50% seen once. A note on this clone: The antigen remains undetermined. One end of the junction fails to match germline, which may point to a read error.

Study results and caveats: Patients displayed less clarity in TCR sharing than mice, a finding possibly related to HLA.

Sequenced material: CD4+ T cells sorted from blood. The chain has TRBV30 and TRBJ1-2; the match to TRBD1 covers 7 bases. This sequence originates from a human donor with alopecia areata. CDR3 sequence: CAWSGGTVRSF. The CDR3 DNA follows: TGTGCCTGGAGTGGGGGGACAGTCCGATCGTTC.